The 22 T cell receptor beta chains below all came from one sample that was sequenced in a study of cytomegalovirus exposure and HLA in healthy donors. 13 Jbeta primers and 60 Vbeta primers were used for the PCR. The data were produced by immunoSEQ multiplex PCR, yet TCRdb's version contains in-frame clones alone and is incomplete. The sample shows under 200,000 clones, about 77% of them seen only once. The sample was PBMCs. These receptors were taken from a woman between 25 and 40 years old in good health and CMV-seropositive.

Concerning this clone itself: The junction and the germline gene differ at one end; a read error may be behind it. The chain carries TRBV7-7 and TRBJ2-5; a weak D match, TRBD2 (6 bases). The CDR3 extends over 16 amino acids. The germline CDR1 and CDR2 sequences are SSHAT and FNYEAQ (reference sequence). CDR3 in DNA: TGTGCTAGCAGCTTAGTGCAGACTAGTTTTCAAGAGACCCAGTACTTC. It is translated as CASSLVQTSFQETQYF.

J is TRBJ2-7 and V is TRBV10-2; TRBD1 matches at 7 bases. The CDR3 totals 13 residues. Looked up from germline, CDR1 is WSHSY and CDR2 is SAAADI. The V and J ends lost 8 bases and 4 bases, in that order; junction bases with no gene match: 8. The CDR3 loop is CASRPGQRYEQYF. The CDR3 nucleotides are TGCGCCAGCCGACCGGGACAGCGTTACGAGCAGTACTTC.

The chain recombines TRBV4-1 with TRBJ1-4, with D possibly TRBD1 on 5 matching bases. Trimming removed 0 bases from V and 3 bases from J, with 23 bases in between. CDR3 length: 20 amino acids. In germline, CDR1 is MGHRA, CDR2 YSYEKL. The CDR3 spells CASSQDPPVRGGAANEKLFF. Here the CDR3 DNA reads TGCGCCAGCAGCCAAGATCCGCCGGTACGGGGCGGGGCGGCTAATGAAAAACTGTTTTTT.

The J gene is TRBJ2-3, the V gene TRBV27, with D possibly matching TRBD1 (5 bases). The CDR3 is made up of 16 amino acids. Trimming removed 2 bases at V and 2 bases at J, with 14 bases between. CDR1 and CDR2 from the germline V gene are MNHEY and SMNVEV (reference sequence). CDR3 loop: CASSLERRQITDTQYF. CDR3 DNA sequence: TGTGCCAGCAGTTTAGAGAGGCGACAGATCACAGATACGCAGTATTTT.

This chain joins TRBV21-1 and TRBJ1-6; the table's D gene call, TRBD1, was not cross checked with the DNA. TRBV21-1 is a recognized pseudogene. The CDR3 is 14 amino acids. The CDR3 protein is CASSNPGGHSPLHF. DNA for the CDR3: TGTGCCAGCAGCAATCCAGGGGGCCATTCACCCCTCCACTTT.

Here the CDR3 DNA reads TGCGCCAGCAGCACGGAACAGGGGGCGCGGGACGAGCAGTACTTC. This translates into CASSTEQGARDEQYF. The chain joins TRBV5-1 to TRBJ2-5; 9 bases fit TRBD1. The J call may not be correct, given that the DNA end is closer to TRBJ2-7. The CDR3 is 15 residues long. The V gene's germline CDR1 is SGHRS and CDR2 YFSETQ.

This chain connects TRBV14 to TRBJ1-4, with 8 bases fitting TRBD1. The CDR3 runs to 15 residues. Germline V lookup: CDR1 SGHDN, CDR2 FVKESK. Trimming at V came to 1 base and at J to 5 bases, leaving 3 bases not matched to a gene. The CDR3 DNA follows: TGTGCCAGCAGCCAAGGGACAGGGTTCAATGAAAAACTGTTTTTT. This codes for CASSQGTGFNEKLFF.

This clone was seen only once. The chain is built from TRBV4-2 and TRBJ2-7; D is unresolved. Germline values: CDR1 LGHNA, CDR2 YNFKEQ. The V and J ends lost 0 bases and 4 bases respectively, with 7 bases between them. The CDR3 loop spans 13 amino acids. The CDR3 nucleotides are TGTGCCAGCAGCCAAGAGTCGGGTTACGAGCAGTACTTC. This encodes CASSQESGYEQYF.

The chain is built from TRBV7-2 and TRBJ1-6; no firm D call. The germline V gene has CDR1 SGHTA and CDR2 FQGNSA. Trimming pared 3 bases from V and 7 bases from J, leaving 13 bases between. There are 15 residues in the CDR3. Here the CDR3 DNA reads TGTGCCAGCAGCTTTGACGTGGCGGGCAATTCACCCCTCCACTTT. It encodes CASSFDVAGNSPLHF. Variable domain in full (rest from reference TRBV7-2 and TRBJ1-6): GAGVSQSPSNKVTEKGKDVELRCDPISGHTALYWYRQSLGQGLEFLIYFQGNSAPDKSGLPSDRFSAERTGGSVSTLTIQRTQQEDSAVYLCASSFDVAGNSPLHFGNGTRLTVT.

The chain recombines TRBV2 with TRBJ1-5; no reliable D call. Germline lookup yields CDR1 SNHLY and CDR2 FYNNEI. CDR3 length: 13 amino acids. V was pared by 6 bases and J by 0 bases, with 6 bases between. The CDR3 DNA reads TGTGCCAGCAGCTCCTATAGCAATCAGCCCCAGCATTTT. It yields the protein CASSSYSNQPQHF.

This clone was seen more than once but under ten times. The V and J genes are TRBV5-6 and TRBJ1-5; the D is unclear. Germline values: CDR1 SGHDT, CDR2 YYEEEE. V dropped 0 bases and J dropped 4 bases, with 5 bases sitting between them. CDR3 length: 13 amino acids. CDR3 bases: TGTGCCAGCAGCTTGGACAGAAATCAGCCCCAGCATTTT. Its translation is CASSLDRNQPQHF.

V is TRBV4-3 and J is TRBJ1-2, with TRBD1 identical over 7 bases. Germline values: CDR1 LGHNA, CDR2 YSLEER. This CDR3 comprises 15 residues. J lost 4 bases, V lost 3 bases, and 8 bases had no gene match. The DNA for the CDR3 is TGCGCCAGCAGCCACCAAAGACAGGGCCCCTATGGCTACACCTTC. This gives the protein CASSHQRQGPYGYTF.

The V and J genes are TRBV19 and TRBJ1-5, with 11 bases lining up with TRBD1. Germline V gene lookup returns CDR1 LNHDA and CDR2 SQIVND (reference sequence). This CDR3 has 14 residues. Trimming removed 3 bases from V and 6 bases from J; junction bases left unmatched: 1. This chain's CDR3 is CASSMGTGGQPQHF. For the CDR3, the DNA is TGTGCCAGTAGTATGGGGACAGGGGGTCAGCCCCAGCATTTT.

The chain joins TRBV7-2 to TRBJ1-2; D is uncertain. The V gene's germline CDR1 is SGHTA and CDR2 FQGNSA. The V and J ends lost 4 bases and 5 bases respectively, with 11 bases between them. This CDR3 has 13 residues. The CDR3 DNA reads TGTGCCAGCAGCTCAAGCGGTGGGTATGGCTACACCTTC. Amino acids: CASSSSGGYGYTF.

The J gene is TRBJ1-2, the V gene TRBV4-3, with 10 bases matching TRBD1. The V and J ends lost 1 base and 2 bases, in that order; junction bases with no gene match: 1. This CDR3 has 15 residues. Germline-derived CDR1 and CDR2 are LGHNA and YSLEER. Here the CDR3 DNA reads TGCGCCAGCAGCCAAGGGGACAGGGGAAACTATGGCTACACCTTC. Protein: CASSQGDRGNYGYTF.

The rearrangement joins TRBV28 to TRBJ1-2; 10 nucleotides align to TRBD1. From germline, CDR1 is MDHEN and CDR2 SYDVKM. Germline trimming cut 4 bases from V and 8 bases from J; bases unmatched to any gene: 7. There are 14 residues in the CDR3. The CDR3 DNA sequence: TGTGCCAGCAGTTCATCCGGGACAGGGGTGGGCTACACCTTC. Protein sequence: CASSSSGTGVGYTF.

This clone was counted only a few times. CDR3 bases: TGTGCCAGTAGTGGCACAGGTGGTCAGCCCCAGCATTTT. Its protein is CASSGTGGQPQHF. This sequence joins TRBV19 and TRBJ1-5; a possible D gene is TRBD1 (5 bases). Deletions cut 5 bases from V and 6 bases from J, with 11 bases between. Looked up from germline, CDR1 is LNHDA and CDR2 is SQIVND (reference sequence). The CDR3 totals 13 residues. Drawing the rest from reference TRBV19 and TRBJ1-5, the complete variable domain is DGGITQSPKYLFRKEGQNVTLSCEQNLNHDAMYWYRQDPGQGLRLIYYSQIVNDFQKGDIAEGYSVSREKKESFPLTVTSAQKNPTAFYLCASSGTGGQPQHFGDGTRLSIL.

This chain joins TRBV5-1 and TRBJ2-1; possibly TRBD1 for D (7 bases). Per the germline V gene, CDR1 is SGHRS and CDR2 is YFSETQ. This CDR3 contains 16 residues. The germline V and J ends were trimmed by 2 bases and 7 bases, with 19 bases remaining between them. The DNA for the CDR3 is TGCGCCAGCAGCTTCCCTTCCAGGGGGGTCGAGAATGAGCAGTTCTTC. Protein sequence: CASSFPSRGVENEQFF.

The V and J genes are TRBV6-6 and TRBJ2-1; 8 nucleotides match TRBD1. Germline CDR1 and CDR2: MNHNY and SVGAGI (reference sequence). Trimming at V came to 5 bases and at J to 8 bases, leaving 8 bases not matched to a gene. The CDR3 runs to 14 residues. CDR3: CASSIRDRPDEQFF. CDR3 DNA: TGTGCCAGCAGTATCCGGGACAGGCCCGATGAGCAGTTCTTC.

This clone has a handful of counts. The rearrangement uses TRBV5-1 and TRBJ1-6; 11 bases align to TRBD1. The CDR3 is 15 residues long. Trimming took 4 bases from V and 10 from J; bases not matched to a gene: 7. The germline CDR1 and CDR2 sequences are SGHRS and YFSETQ. This CDR3 reads CASSPGQGVYSPLHF. The DNA of the CDR3 is TGCGCCAGCAGCCCGGGACAGGGGGTCTACTCACCCCTCCACTTT. The variable domain in full, completed from reference TRBV5-1 and TRBJ1-6, reads KAGVTQTPRYLIKTRGQQVTLSCSPISGHRSVSWYQQTPGQGLQFLFEYFSETQRNKGNFPGRFSGRQFSNSRSEMNVSTLELGDSALYLCASSPGQGVYSPLHFGNGTRLTVT.

The chain has TRBV28 and TRBJ2-1; 10 nucleotides line up with TRBD2. The CDR3 has 17 residues. Germline assignment: CDR1 MDHEN and CDR2 SYDVKM. V gave up 3 bases and J gave up 4 bases; unmatched junction bases: 9. CDR3 coding DNA: TGTGCCAGCAGTTTTCCCCTCTCTAGCGGGAGTTACAATGAGCAGTTCTTC. It yields the protein CASSFPLSSGSYNEQFF.

The chain couples TRBV11-3 to TRBJ1-1; TRBD1 matches at 8 bases. The V gene's germline CDR1 is SGHNT and CDR2 YENEEA. The CDR3 runs 13 residues. V shed 5 bases, J shed 5 bases, and the junction held 4 bases outside the gene matches. Written as DNA, the CDR3 is TGTGCCAGCAGCCCAGGGGGCCGGACTGAAGCTTTCTTT. Translating gives CASSPGGRTEAFF.